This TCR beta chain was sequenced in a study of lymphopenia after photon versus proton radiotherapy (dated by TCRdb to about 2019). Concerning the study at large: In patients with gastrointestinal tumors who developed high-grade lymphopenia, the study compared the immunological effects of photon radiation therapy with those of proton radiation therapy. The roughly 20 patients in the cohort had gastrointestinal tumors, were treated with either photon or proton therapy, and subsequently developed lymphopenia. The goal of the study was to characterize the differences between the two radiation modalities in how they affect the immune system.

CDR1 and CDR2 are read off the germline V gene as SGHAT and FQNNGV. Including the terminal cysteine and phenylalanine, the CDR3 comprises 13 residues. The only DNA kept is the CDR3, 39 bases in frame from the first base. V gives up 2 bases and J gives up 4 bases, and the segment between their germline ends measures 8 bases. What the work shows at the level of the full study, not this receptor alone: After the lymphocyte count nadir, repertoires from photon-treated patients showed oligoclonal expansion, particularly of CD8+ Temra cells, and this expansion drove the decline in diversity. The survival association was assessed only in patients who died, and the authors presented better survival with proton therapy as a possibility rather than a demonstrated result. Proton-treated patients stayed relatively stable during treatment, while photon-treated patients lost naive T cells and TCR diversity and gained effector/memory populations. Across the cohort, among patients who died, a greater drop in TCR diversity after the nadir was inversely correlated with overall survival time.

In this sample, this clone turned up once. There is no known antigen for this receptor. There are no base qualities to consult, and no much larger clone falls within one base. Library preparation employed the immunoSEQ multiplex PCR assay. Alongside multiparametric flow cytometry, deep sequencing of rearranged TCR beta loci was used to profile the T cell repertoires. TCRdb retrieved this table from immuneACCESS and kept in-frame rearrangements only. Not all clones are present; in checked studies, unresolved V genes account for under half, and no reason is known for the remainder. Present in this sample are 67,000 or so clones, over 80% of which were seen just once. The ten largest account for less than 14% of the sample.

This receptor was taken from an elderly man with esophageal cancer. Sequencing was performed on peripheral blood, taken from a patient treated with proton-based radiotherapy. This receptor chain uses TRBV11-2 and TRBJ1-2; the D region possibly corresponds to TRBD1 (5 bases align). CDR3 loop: CASSLSQGYGYTF. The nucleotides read TGTGCCAGCAGCTTAAGCCAGGGCTATGGCTACACCTTC.